Listed below are T cell receptor beta chains from one sample, sequenced in a study of cytomegalovirus exposure and HLA in healthy donors. Data came from immunoSEQ multiplex PCR; TCRdb stores just in-frame clones and leaves some out. The sample contains 98,000 or so clones, over 75% of which appear only once. Specimen: PBMCs. The receptors originated from a woman under 30 in good health and CMV-seronegative. Both conserved end residues are part of each CDR3.

V | CDR3
TRBV5-1 | CASSLLGAEAFF
TRBV7-9 | CASITGTGDSPLHF
TRBV7-8 | CASSPRQGGGSGANVLTF
TRBV5-8 | CASSDRSGAPPYEQYF
TRBV19 | CASSIGRSGDQPQHF
TRBV5-5 | CASSFGQGVEQYF
TRBV18 | CASARPGQGNEKLFF
TRBV27 | CASSLSGTGRAEAFF
TRBV27 | CASRPRDSTYEQYF
TRBV30 | CAWSVRVNGGNQPQHF
TRBV6-5 | CASSTVNRERETQYF
TRBV29-1 | CSVEHTTDTQYF
TRBV19 | CASRQTNTEAFF
TRBV29-1 | CSVESGGGGELFF
TRBV7-2 | CASSRGTDRENIQYF
TRBV14 | CASSEFYRAYEQYF